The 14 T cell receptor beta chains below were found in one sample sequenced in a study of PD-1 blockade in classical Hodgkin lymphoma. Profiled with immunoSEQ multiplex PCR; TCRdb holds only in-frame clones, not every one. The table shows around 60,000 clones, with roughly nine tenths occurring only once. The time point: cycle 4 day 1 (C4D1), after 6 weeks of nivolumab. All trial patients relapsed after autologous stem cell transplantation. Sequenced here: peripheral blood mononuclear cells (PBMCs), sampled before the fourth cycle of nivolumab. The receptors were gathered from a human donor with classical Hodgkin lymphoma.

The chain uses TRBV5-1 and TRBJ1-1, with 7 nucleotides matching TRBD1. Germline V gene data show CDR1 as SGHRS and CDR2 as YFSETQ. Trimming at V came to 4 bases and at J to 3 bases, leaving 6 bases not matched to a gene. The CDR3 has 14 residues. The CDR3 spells CASSATGRDTEAFF. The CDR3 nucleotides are TGCGCCAGCAGCGCGACAGGGAGGGACACTGAAGCTTTCTTT.

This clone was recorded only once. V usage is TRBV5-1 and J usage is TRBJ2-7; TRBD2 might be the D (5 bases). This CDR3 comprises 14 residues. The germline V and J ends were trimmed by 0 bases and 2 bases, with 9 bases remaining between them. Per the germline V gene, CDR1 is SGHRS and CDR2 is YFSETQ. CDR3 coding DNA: TGCGCCAGCAGCTTGGACGGAGGTCCCTACGAGCAGTACTTC. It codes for CASSLDGGPYEQYF.

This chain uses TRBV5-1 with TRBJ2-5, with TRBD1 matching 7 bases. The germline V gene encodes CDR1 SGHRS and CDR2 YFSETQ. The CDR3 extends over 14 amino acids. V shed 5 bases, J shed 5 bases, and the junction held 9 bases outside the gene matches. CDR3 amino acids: CASRPTGAEETQYF. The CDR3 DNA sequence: TGCGCCAGCAGGCCAACAGGGGCTGAGGAGACCCAGTACTTC.

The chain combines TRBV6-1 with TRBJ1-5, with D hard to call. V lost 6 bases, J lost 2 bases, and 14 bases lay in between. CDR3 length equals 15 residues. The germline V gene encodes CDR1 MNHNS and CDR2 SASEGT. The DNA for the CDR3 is TGTGCCAGCAGGATAACACCTCGGGGCAATCAGCCCCAGCATTTT. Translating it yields CASRITPRGNQPQHF.

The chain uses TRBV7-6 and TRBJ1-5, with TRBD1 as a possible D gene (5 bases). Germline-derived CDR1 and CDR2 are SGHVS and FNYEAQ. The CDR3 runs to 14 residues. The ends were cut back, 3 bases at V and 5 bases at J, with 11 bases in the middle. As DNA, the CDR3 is TGTGCCAGCAGCTTGGCAGGAGGGGATCAGCCCCAGCATTTT. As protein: CASSLAGGDQPQHF.

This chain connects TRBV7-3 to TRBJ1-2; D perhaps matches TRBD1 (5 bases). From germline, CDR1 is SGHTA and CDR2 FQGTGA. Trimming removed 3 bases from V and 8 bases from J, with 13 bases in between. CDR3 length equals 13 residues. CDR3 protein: CASSLGGNEGYTF. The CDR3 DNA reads TGTGCCAGCAGCTTGGGGGGAAATGAGGGCTACACCTTC.

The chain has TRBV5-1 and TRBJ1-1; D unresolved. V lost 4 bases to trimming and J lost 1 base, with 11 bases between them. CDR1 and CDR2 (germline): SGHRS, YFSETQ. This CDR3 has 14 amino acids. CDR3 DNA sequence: TGCGCCAGCAGCCAGACGACGGAGAACACTGAAGCTTTCTTT. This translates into CASSQTTENTEAFF.

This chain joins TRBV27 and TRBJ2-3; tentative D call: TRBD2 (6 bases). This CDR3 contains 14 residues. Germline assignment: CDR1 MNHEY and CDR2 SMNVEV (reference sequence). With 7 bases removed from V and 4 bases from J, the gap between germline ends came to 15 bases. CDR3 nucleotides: TGTGCCAGCAATCCGGGACTCAAATCAGATACGCAGTATTTT. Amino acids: CASNPGLKSDTQYF.

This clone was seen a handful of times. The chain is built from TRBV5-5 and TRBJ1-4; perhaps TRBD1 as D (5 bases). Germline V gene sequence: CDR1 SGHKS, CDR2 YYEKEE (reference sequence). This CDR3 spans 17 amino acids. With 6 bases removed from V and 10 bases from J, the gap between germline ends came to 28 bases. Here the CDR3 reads CASTERSGAGSGSKLFF. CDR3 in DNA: TGTGCCAGCACCGAACGGAGTGGGGCTGGGTCAGGATCAAAACTGTTTTTT.

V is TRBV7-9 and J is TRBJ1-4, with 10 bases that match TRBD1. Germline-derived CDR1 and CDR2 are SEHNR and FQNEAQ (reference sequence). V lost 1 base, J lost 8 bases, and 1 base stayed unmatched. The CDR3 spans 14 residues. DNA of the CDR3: TGTGCCAGCAGCTTAGGGACAGGGGGAGAAAAACTGTTTTTT. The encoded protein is CASSLGTGGEKLFF.

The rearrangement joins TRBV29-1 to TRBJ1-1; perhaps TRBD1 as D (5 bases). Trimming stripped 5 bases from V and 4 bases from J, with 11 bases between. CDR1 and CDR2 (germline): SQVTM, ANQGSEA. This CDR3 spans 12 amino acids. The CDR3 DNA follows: TGCAGCGTTCTTTGGGGGGGCACTGAAGCTTTCTTT. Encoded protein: CSVLWGGTEAFF.

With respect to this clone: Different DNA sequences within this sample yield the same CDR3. CDR3 sequence: CASSSGTGGGETQYF. The CDR3 DNA sequence: TGCGCCAGCAGCTCCGGGACTGGAGGGGGAGAGACCCAGTACTTC. This chain links TRBV5-1 with TRBJ2-5; D could derive from TRBD1 or TRBD2 (6 bases each). Trimming shortened V by 3 bases and J by 4 bases, and 16 bases separated the two germline ends. The CDR3 totals 15 residues. Germline CDR1 is SGHRS and CDR2 is YFSETQ.

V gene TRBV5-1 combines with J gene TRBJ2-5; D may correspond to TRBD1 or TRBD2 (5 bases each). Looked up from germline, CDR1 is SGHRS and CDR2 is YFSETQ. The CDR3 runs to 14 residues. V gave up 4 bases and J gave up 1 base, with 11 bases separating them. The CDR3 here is CASSRDGAQETQYF. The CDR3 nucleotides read TGCGCCAGCAGCCGGGACGGAGCCCAAGAGACCCAGTACTTC.

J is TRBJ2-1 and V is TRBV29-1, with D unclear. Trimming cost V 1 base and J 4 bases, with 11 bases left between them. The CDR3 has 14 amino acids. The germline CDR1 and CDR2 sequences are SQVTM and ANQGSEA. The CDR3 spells CSVEGQVPYNEQFF. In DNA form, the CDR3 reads TGCAGCGTTGAAGGACAAGTCCCGTACAATGAGCAGTTCTTC.